This paragraph covers one TCR beta chain sequence. V was clipped by 6 bases and J by 2 bases, with 14 bases between them. CDR1 and CDR2 (germline): SGHRS, YFSETQ. The CDR3 sequence is 14 residues long. This entry is derived from a study of T cell repertoires in ileal Crohn's disease. As to time point: neoterminal ileum biopsy at postoperative endoscopy, about 6 months after surgery. Data came from immunoSEQ multiplex PCR; TCRdb stores just in-frame clones and leaves some out. The repertoire holds nearly 11,000 clones, with about four fifths as singletons. The source of this sequence is an adult with Crohn's disease. V is TRBV5-1 and J is TRBJ2-5; the D gene is possibly TRBD1 (6 bases). Input material: ileal tissue. The CDR3 DNA is TGCGCCAGCAAGGGCAGGGGATCTCAAGAGACCCAGTACTTC. As protein: CASKGRGSQETQYF.